A selection of T cell receptor beta chains follows, all from one sample in a study of radiotherapy plus CTLA-4 blockade in lung cancer. The protocol was immunoSEQ multiplex PCR, while the TCRdb copy is restricted to in-frame clones and leaves out a portion. The sample carries some 110,000 clones, approximately 77% recorded once. The input for sequencing was peripheral blood, taken from a patient treated with radiotherapy plus ipilimumab. The receptors originated from a human donor with non-small cell lung cancer that progressed on radiotherapy plus ipilimumab. Some clones in this sample may be carry-over from other donors' samples. Both conserved end residues are part of each CDR3. Each record gives: V gene, J gene, D gene, clone size, CDR3 protein, CDR3 DNA. D genes are given only for firm matches. Not every row has a clone size; where given, it reads once, few, many or a size class.

TRBV4-2	TRBJ1-3	.	.	CASSQDPVGLLTIYF	TGTGCCAGCAGCCAAGATCCGGTCGGACTCCTCACCATATATTTT
TRBV15	TRBJ1-5	.	once	CATSSPWQPQHF	TGTGCCACCAGCAGTCCTTGGCAGCCCCAGCATTTT
TRBV19	TRBJ1-2	TRBD1	few	CASGRQGPTLGYGYTF	TGTGCCAGTGGGCGACAGGGACCTACTTTGGGCTATGGCTACACCTTC
TRBV28	TRBJ2-3	TRBD1	.	CASTKLGTASTDTQYF	TGTGCCAGCACTAAACTCGGGACAGCGAGCACAGATACGCAGTATTTT
TRBV5-4	TRBJ1-4	.	.	CASSFNGASGVEKLFF	TGTGCCAGCAGCTTCAACGGTGCCAGTGGAGTGGAGAAACTGTTTTTT
TRBV6-1	TRBJ2-7	TRBD2	few	CASSEGGVGLAGQYF	TGTGCCAGCAGTGAAGGCGGGGTAGGATTAGCGGGGCAGTACTTC
TRBV29-1	TRBJ1-2	.	.	CSVSGTMGGYTF	TGCAGCGTATCCGGGACAATGGGCGGCTACACCTTC
TRBV7-2	TRBJ2-7	TRBD2	.	CASSIQSGGTYEQYF	TGTGCCAGCAGCATCCAGAGCGGGGGCACCTACGAGCAGTACTTC
TRBV11-1	TRBJ2-5	.	.	CASSLWVEETQYF	TGTGCCAGCAGCTTATGGGTAGAAGAGACCCAGTACTTC
TRBV5-1	TRBJ1-5	.	.	CASSLAGSSNQPQHF	TGCGCCAGCAGCTTGGCGGGGAGTAGCAATCAGCCCCAGCATTTT
TRBV6-6	TRBJ1-2	.	few	CASSYATDSYGYTF	TGTGCCAGCAGTTATGCGACGGACAGCTATGGCTACACCTTC
TRBV20-1	TRBJ2-3	.	.	CSAAGTDTQYF	TGCAGTGCCGCAGGGACAGATACGCAGTATTTT
TRBV18	TRBJ2-1	.	.	CASSPQGTYNEQFF	TGTGCCAGCTCACCACAGGGGACCTACAATGAGCAGTTCTTC
TRBV5-1	TRBJ2-5	TRBD2	.	CASSLATSYPETQYF	TGCGCCAGCAGCTTGGCGACTAGCTATCCAGAGACCCAGTACTTC
TRBV11-3	TRBJ2-7	.	.	CASSLIYGNLQYF	TGTGCCAGCAGCTTAATTTACGGGAATCTGCAGTACTTC
TRBV4-3	TRBJ1-6	.	.	CASSQTGTPFYNSPLHF	TGCGCCAGCAGCCAGACCGGGACCCCCTTTTATAATTCACCCCTCCACTTT
TRBV5-1	TRBJ2-4	.	.	CASSLLQGGQNIQYF	TGCGCCAGCAGCTTGTTGCAGGGGGGCCAAAACATTCAGTACTTC
TRBV19	TRBJ1-5	.	.	CASSKIEGSNQPQHF	TGTGCCAGTAGTAAAATCGAGGGTTCCAATCAGCCCCAGCATTTT
TRBV9	TRBJ1-4	TRBD1	few	CASSARQGWDEKLFF	TGTGCCAGCAGCGCCAGACAGGGGTGGGATGAAAAACTGTTTTTT
TRBV6-4	TRBJ1-5	.	.	CASSTGANQPQHF	TGTGCCAGCTCCACGGGGGCCAATCAGCCCCAGCATTTT
TRBV29-1	TRBJ2-5	.	.	CSVVDTLQETQYF	TGCAGCGTTGTGGACACTCTCCAAGAGACCCAGTACTTC
TRBV7-2	TRBJ2-1	TRBD2	.	CASSGSSGGDSSSYNEQFF	TGTGCCAGCAGCGGCAGTAGCGGGGGGGACTCTAGCTCCTACAATGAGCAGTTCTTC
TRBV9	TRBJ1-6	.	.	CASSRSTYNSPLHF	TGTGCCAGCAGCCGATCTACCTATAATTCACCCCTCCACTTT
TRBV5-6	TRBJ1-2	TRBD1	.	CASSLVRQNRGYYGYTF	TGTGCCAGCAGCCTTGTACGACAGAACAGGGGGTACTATGGCTACACCTTC
TRBV4-3	TRBJ1-4	.	.	CASSPRGVGTWNEKLFF	TGCGCCAGCAGCCCAAGAGGCGTTGGGACATGGAATGAAAAACTGTTTTTT
TRBV6-6	TRBJ2-5	TRBD2	.	CASSSGLAGSETQYF	TGTGCCAGCAGTTCGGGACTAGCGGGGTCGGAGACCCAGTACTTC
TRBV10-3	TRBJ1-5	.	few	CAISERRGNQPQHF	TGTGCCATCAGTGAGCGTCGGGGGAATCAGCCCCAGCATTTT
TRBV7-9	TRBJ1-5	.	.	CASSLGQLNQPQHF	TGTGCCAGCAGCTTAGGACAGCTCAATCAGCCCCAGCATTTT
TRBV28	TRBJ1-1	TRBD1	.	CASSRTDRGGGDTEAFF	TGTGCCAGCAGTCGAACGGACAGGGGAGGAGGGGACACTGAAGCTTTCTTT
TRBV6-5	TRBJ2-7	.	.	CASSYSASSYEQYF	TGTGCCAGCAGTTACTCGGCCAGCTCCTACGAGCAGTACTTC
TRBV25-1	TRBJ2-3	.	once	CASSAFQQYTDTQYF	TGTGCCAGCAGTGCGTTCCAGCAATACACAGATACGCAGTATTTT
TRBV28	TRBJ1-1	.	.	CASSSWANTEAFF	TGTGCCAGCAGTTCCTGGGCGAACACTGAAGCTTTCTTT
TRBV5-1	TRBJ1-2	.	.	CASSWDGSGYTF	TGCGCCAGCAGCTGGGACGGTTCGGGCTACACCTTC
TRBV11-2	TRBJ1-3	.	.	CASSSGPHSGNTIYF	TGTGCCAGCAGCTCCGGACCCCACTCTGGAAACACCATATATTTT
TRBV18	TRBJ1-2	.	.	CASSLASGNYGYTF	TGTGCCAGCTCCCTGGCGTCAGGGAACTATGGCTACACCTTC
TRBV12-5	TRBJ1-3	.	once	CASSPGGYGNTIYF	TGTGCTAGCTCTCCTGGAGGGTATGGAAACACCATATATTTT
TRBV11-2	TRBJ2-7	.	.	CASSLVRSEQYF	TGTGCCAGCAGCTTGGTTCGGAGCGAGCAGTACTTC
TRBV2	TRBJ1-5	.	.	CASSYQDDQPQHF	TGTGCCAGCAGTTACCAGGACGATCAGCCCCAGCATTTT
TRBV6-5	TRBJ1-5	.	.	CASSYQGYQPQHF	TGTGCCAGCAGTTACCAGGGATATCAGCCCCAGCATTTT
TRBV7-8	TRBJ2-1	.	.	CASSPRNEQFF	TGTGCCAGCAGCCCAAGGAATGAGCAGTTCTTC
TRBV2	TRBJ1-5	.	.	CASVFSPNQPQHF	TGTGCCAGCGTTTTTAGTCCGAATCAGCCCCAGCATTTT
TRBV5-8	TRBJ1-2	.	.	CASSRLGQGRNYGYTF	TGTGCCAGCAGCCGCCTGGGGCAGGGTCGAAACTATGGCTACACCTTC
TRBV2	TRBJ1-2	.	once	CASSEGLGTGYGYTF	TGTGCCAGCAGTGAAGGTCTCGGGACGGGCTATGGCTACACCTTC
TRBV7-9	TRBJ2-7	.	.	CASSLGSVSVYEQYF	TGTGCCAGCAGCTTAGGATCTGTCTCAGTCTACGAGCAGTACTTC
TRBV10-3	TRBJ2-5	TRBD2	.	CAIGTGTSGGQETQYF	TGTGCCATCGGAACCGGGACTAGCGGGGGGCAAGAGACCCAGTACTTC
TRBV5-6	TRBJ2-1	TRBD2	.	CASSLVGLPSGGYNEQFF	TGTGCCAGCAGCTTGGTTGGGTTACCTAGCGGGGGCTACAATGAGCAGTTCTTC
TRBV5-6	TRBJ1-2	TRBD1	.	CASSILTGAVTF	TGTGCCAGCAGCATCCTGACAGGGGCTGTCACCTTC
TRBV7-6	TRBJ1-3	.	.	CASSLGSGYSGNTIYF	TGTGCCAGCAGCTTAGGCTCAGGCTACTCTGGAAACACCATATATTTT
TRBV5-1	TRBJ2-7	.	.	CASSLEGGAVSYEQYF	TGCGCCAGCAGCTTGGAGGGTGGGGCGGTCTCCTACGAGCAGTACTTC
TRBV7-3	TRBJ1-1	.	.	CASSLSGTYEAFF	TGTGCCAGCAGCTTATCCGGGACATATGAAGCTTTCTTT
TRBV7-2	TRBJ2-7	.	few	CASSPGTEQYF	TGTGCCAGCAGCCCGGGGACCGAGCAGTACTTC
TRBV4-2	TRBJ2-1	.	.	CASSQASGRSSYNEQFF	TGTGCCAGCAGCCAAGCGTCTGGGCGGAGCTCCTACAATGAGCAGTTCTTC